This T cell receptor (beta chain) was sequenced during a study of T-cell memory formation after mild COVID-19. Overall study context: For the most part, TCR clusters were specific to one donor.

About this clonotype: Its antigen is not known.

Study-level points and caveats: Memory sampled before infection contained some responding clones, suggesting cross-reactive memory joined. Mainly in CM and EM were contracting CD4+ clones; CD8+ were in EMRA.

V shed 1 base and J 4 bases; nucleotides not matched to a gene: 5. The CDR3 has 16 amino acids. Germline V gives CDR1 SEHNR, CDR2 FQNEAQ (reference sequence). Constant-segment primers and 5'RACE yielded cDNA libraries for TCR alpha and TCR beta, each carrying sample barcodes and UMIs. One entry per CDR3 protein, called by TCRdb with MiXCR from the 5' RACE reads. The sample yields more than 350,000 distinct CDR3 sequences, around 21% seen once. The genes are TRBV7-9 and TRBJ2-1; the match to TRBD2 covers 9 bases. Sample: PBMCs or a T cell subset sorted from them (not recorded which). The TCR comes from an adult woman who had mild COVID-19 (a few samples of this study predate the infection). Cell type and time point are not known. In DNA, the CDR3 is TGTGCCAGCAGCTTAGGACTAGCGGCACGGTACAATGAGCAGTTCTTC. Translated: CASSLGLAARYNEQFF.